This T cell receptor beta chain was captured in a study of cytomegalovirus exposure and HLA in healthy donors. Overall study: Ancestry clustering placed 81% of approximately 420 genotyped donors in the Caucasian-associated cluster. Findings of the study overall: Per a later analysis, HLA-associated TCR beta chains showed more clonal expansion than other, equally common TCR beta chains.

Primers for the PCR totalled 60 Vbeta and 13 Jbeta. TCRdb's table, derived via immunoSEQ multiplex PCR, lists solely in-frame clones and lacks some. The sample lists 100,000 to 150,000 clones; 70% to 85% were seen once. About this clone itself: Its specificity is unknown.

V shed 0 bases and J shed 13 bases, with 24 bases lying between them. CDR3 length equals 16 residues. CDR1 and CDR2 from the germline V gene are LNHNV and YYDKDF (reference sequence). Sequencing used PBMCs. This receptor was obtained from a woman between 45 and 60 years old in good health and CMV-seronegative. The chain recombines TRBV15 with TRBJ1-2; D is ambiguous. CDR3 coding DNA: TGTGCCACCAGCAGAGATCATCAGTTTTTTCCTTCCTCCAGCACCTTC. This encodes CATSRDHQFFPSSSTF. The variable domain in full, completed from reference TRBV15 and TRBJ1-2, reads DAMVIQNPRYQVTQFGKPVTLSCSQTLNHNVMYWYQQKSSQAPKLLFHYYDKDFNNEADTPDNFQSRRPNTSFCFLDIRSPGLGDTAMYLCATSRDHQFFPSSSTFGSGTRLTVV.